This TCR beta chain was captured by sequencing in a study of OX40 agonist ivuxolimab in advanced cancers. Study conclusions and caveats: The study did not work out the antigen specificity of the expanded peripheral T cells.

V lost 0 bases to trimming and J lost 6 bases, with 12 bases between them. The CDR3 runs 15 residues. Germline V CDR1 and CDR2: LNHNV, YYDKDF (reference sequence). Comment on this clone: The antigen remains undetermined.

Sequencing was performed with immunoSEQ multiplex PCR; in TCRdb, only in-frame clones are kept and a portion is missing. The table has 65,000 to 85,000 clones, roughly 90% seen once. The rearrangement joins TRBV15 to TRBJ1-5; D might be TRBD1 (6 bases). The source is an adult with an advanced solid tumor such as melanoma, head and neck, liver or kidney cancer. The source material was CD4+ or CD8+ T cells sorted from blood, sampled in a trial of the OX40 agonist ivuxolimab. The CDR3 reads CATSRDRGSSQPQHF. CDR3 nucleotides: TGTGCCACCAGCAGAGACAGGGGTTCGAGTCAGCCCCAGCATTTT.